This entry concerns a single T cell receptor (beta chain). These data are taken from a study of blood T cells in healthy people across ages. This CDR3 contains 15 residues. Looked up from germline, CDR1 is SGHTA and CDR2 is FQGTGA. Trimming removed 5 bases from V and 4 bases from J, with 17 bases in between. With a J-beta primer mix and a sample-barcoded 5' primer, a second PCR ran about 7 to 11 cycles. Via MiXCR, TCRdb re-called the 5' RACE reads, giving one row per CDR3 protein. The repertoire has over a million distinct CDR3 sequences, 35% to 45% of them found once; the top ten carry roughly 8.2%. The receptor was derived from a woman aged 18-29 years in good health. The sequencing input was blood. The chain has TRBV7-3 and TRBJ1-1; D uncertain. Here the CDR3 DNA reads TGTGCCAGCAGCCAAGGGAAGTTAGCTGGCACTGAAGCTTTCTTT. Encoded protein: CASSQGKLAGTEAFF.